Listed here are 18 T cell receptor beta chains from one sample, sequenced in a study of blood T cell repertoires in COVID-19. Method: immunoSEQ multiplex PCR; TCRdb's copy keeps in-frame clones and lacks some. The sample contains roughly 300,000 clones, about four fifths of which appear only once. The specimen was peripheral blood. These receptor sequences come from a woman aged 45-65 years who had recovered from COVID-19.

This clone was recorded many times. The CDR3, as DNA: TGTGCCAGCAGCTCCACCGGACTAGCGGAACCCTACGAGCAGTACTTC. Its translation is CASSSTGLAEPYEQYF. The gene calls are TRBV7-9 and TRBJ2-7; TRBD2 matches 10 bases. Trimming took 4 bases from V and 2 from J; bases not matched to a gene: 8. This CDR3 is built from 16 residues. Germline assignment: CDR1 SEHNR and CDR2 FQNEAQ (reference sequence).

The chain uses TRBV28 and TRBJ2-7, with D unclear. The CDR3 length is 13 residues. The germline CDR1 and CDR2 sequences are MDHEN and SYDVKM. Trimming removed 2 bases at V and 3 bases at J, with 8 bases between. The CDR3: CASSLRLNYEQYF. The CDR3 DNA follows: TGTGCCAGCAGTTTACGACTTAACTACGAGCAGTACTTC.

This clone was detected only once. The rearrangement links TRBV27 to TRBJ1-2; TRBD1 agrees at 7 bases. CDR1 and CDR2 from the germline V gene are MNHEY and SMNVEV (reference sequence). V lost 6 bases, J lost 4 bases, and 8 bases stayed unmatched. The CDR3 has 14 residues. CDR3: CASRTTGDSYGYTF. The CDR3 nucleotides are TGTGCCAGCAGAACTACAGGGGATTCCTATGGCTACACCTTC.

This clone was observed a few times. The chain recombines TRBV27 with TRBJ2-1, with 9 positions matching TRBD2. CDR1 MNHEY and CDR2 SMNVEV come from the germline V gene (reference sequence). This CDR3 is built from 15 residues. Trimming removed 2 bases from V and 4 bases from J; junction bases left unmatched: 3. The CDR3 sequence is CASSLTSGGYNEQFF. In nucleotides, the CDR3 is TGTGCCAGCAGTTTAACCAGCGGGGGGTACAATGAGCAGTTCTTC.

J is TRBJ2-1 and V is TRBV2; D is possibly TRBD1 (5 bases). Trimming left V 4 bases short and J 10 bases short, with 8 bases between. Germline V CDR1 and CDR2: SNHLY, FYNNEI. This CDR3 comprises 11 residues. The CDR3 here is CASSATEEQFF. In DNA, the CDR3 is TGTGCCAGCAGTGCGACAGAGGAGCAGTTCTTC.

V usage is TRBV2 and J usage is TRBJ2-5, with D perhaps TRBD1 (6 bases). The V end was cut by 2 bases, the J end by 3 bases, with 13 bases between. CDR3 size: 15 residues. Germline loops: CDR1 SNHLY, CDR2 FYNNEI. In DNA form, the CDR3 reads TGTGCCAGCAGTGAATTGACAGGCCAAGAAGAGACCCAGTACTTC. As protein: CASSELTGQEETQYF. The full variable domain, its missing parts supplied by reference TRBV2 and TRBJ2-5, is EPEVTQTPSHQVTQMGQEVILRCVPISNHLYFYWYRQILGQKVEFLVSFYNNEISEKSEIFDDQFSVERPDGSNFTLKIRSTKLEDSAMYFCASSELTGQEETQYFGPGTRLLVL.

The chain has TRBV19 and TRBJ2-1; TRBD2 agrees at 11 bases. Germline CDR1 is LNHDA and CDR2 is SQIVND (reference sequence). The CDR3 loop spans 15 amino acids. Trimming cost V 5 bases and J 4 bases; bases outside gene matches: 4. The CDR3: CASSLAGGIYNEQFF. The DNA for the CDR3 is TGTGCCAGTAGTCTAGCGGGGGGCATATACAATGAGCAGTTCTTC.

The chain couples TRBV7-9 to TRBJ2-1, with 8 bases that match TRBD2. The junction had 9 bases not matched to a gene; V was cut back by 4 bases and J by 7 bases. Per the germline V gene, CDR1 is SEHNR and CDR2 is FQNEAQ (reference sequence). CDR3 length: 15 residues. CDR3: CASSSRAGETNEQFF. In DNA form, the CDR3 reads TGTGCCAGCAGCTCCCGAGCGGGAGAGACAAATGAGCAGTTCTTC.

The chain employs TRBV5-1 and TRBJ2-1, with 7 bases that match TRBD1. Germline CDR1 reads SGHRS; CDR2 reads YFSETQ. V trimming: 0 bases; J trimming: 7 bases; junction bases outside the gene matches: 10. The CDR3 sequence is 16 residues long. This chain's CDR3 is CASSLVGGDRVNEQFF. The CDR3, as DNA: TGCGCCAGCAGCTTGGTTGGGGGAGACAGGGTGAATGAGCAGTTCTTC.

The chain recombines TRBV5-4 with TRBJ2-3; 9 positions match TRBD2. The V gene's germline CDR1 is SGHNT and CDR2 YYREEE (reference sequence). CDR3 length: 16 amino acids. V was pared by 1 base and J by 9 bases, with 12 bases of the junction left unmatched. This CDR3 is CASSLSSGAWGRTQYF. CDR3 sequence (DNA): TGTGCCAGCAGCTTGTCTAGCGGGGCCTGGGGGAGGACGCAGTATTTT.

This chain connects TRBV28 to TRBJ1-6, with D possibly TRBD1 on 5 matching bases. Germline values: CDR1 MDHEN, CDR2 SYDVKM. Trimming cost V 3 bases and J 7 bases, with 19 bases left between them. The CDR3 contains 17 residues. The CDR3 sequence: CASSFGRSGNMNSPLHF. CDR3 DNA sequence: TGTGCCAGCAGTTTCGGCCGGTCAGGGAATATGAATTCACCCCTCCACTTT.

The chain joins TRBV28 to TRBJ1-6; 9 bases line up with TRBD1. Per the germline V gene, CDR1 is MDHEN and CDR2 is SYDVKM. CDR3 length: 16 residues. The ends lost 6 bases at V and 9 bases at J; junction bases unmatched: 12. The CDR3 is CASSHLVGQGISPLHF. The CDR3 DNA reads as TGTGCCAGCAGCCATCTAGTTGGACAGGGGATTTCACCCCTCCACTTT. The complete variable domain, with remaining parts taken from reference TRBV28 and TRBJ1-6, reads DVKVTQSSRYLVKRTGEKVFLECVQDMDHENMFWYRQDPGLGLRLIYFSYDVKMKEKGDIPEGYSVSREKKERFSLILESASTNQTSMYLCASSHLVGQGISPLHFGNGTRLTVT.

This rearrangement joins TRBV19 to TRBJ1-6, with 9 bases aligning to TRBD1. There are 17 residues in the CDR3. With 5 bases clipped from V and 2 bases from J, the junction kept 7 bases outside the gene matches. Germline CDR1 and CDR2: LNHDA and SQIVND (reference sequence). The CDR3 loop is CASSVGQGITYNSPLHF. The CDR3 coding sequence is TGTGCCAGTAGTGTGGGACAGGGAATCACCTATAATTCACCCCTCCACTTT.

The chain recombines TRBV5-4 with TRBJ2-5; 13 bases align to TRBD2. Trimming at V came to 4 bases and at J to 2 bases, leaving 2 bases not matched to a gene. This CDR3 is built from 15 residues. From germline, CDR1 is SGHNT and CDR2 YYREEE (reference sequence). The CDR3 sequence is CASSPTSGRQETQYF. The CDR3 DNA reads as TGTGCCAGCAGCCCGACTAGCGGGAGGCAAGAGACCCAGTACTTC.

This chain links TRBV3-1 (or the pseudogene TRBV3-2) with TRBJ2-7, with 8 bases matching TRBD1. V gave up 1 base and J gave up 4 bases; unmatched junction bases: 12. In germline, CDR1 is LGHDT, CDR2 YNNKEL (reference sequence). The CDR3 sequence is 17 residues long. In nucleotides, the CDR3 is TGTGCCAGCAGCCAAGCTAGGACAGGGCAGGGACCTTACGAGCAGTACTTC. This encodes CASSQARTGQGPYEQYF.

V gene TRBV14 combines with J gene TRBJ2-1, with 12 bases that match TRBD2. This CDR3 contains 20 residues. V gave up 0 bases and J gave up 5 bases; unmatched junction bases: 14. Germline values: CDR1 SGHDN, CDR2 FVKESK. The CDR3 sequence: CASSQDRWLAGGRRHNEQFF. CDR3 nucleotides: TGTGCCAGCAGCCAAGACCGCTGGCTAGCGGGAGGGCGGAGGCACAATGAGCAGTTCTTC.

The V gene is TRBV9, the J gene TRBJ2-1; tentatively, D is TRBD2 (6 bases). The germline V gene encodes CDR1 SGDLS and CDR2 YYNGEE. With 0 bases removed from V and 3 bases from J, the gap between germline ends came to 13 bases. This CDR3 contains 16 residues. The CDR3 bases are TGTGCCAGCAGCGTAGCGGCGGGGTTGGGCTACAATGAGCAGTTCTTC. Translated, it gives CASSVAAGLGYNEQFF.

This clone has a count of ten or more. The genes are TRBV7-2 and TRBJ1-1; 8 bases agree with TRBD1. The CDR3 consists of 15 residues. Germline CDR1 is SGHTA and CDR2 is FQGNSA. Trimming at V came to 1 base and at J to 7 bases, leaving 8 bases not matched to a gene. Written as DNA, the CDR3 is TGTGCCAGCAGCTTAGGTGGGACAGGAACGGTTGAAGCTTTCTTT. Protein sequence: CASSLGGTGTVEAFF.